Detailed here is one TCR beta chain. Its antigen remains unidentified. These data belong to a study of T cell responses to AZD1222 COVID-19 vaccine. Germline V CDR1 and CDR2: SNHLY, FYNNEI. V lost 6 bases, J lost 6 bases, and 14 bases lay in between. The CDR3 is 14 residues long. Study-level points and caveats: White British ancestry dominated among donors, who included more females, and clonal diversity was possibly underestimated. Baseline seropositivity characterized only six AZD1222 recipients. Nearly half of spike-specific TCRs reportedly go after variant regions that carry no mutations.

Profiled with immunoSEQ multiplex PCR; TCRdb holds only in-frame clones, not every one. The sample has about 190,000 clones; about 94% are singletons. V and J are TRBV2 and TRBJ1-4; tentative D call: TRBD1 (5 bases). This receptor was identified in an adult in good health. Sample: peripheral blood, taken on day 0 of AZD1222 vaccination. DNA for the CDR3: TGTGCCAGCAGGACTCGGGGGAGGGATGAAAAACTGTTTTTT. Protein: CASRTRGRDEKLFF.